This entry is about one T cell receptor (beta chain). The protocol was immunoSEQ multiplex PCR, while the TCRdb copy is restricted to in-frame clones and leaves out a portion. Of about 7,300 clones listed, around 72% are singletons. The data originate from a study of tissue T cells after allogeneic stem cell transplantation. CDR3 length: 13 residues. V was cut by 7 bases and J by 5 bases, with 14 bases left in between. Germline-derived CDR1 and CDR2 are MNHNY and SVGAGI (reference sequence). This material consisted of skin, taken at autopsy. The J gene is TRBJ1-2, the V gene TRBV6-6; weak D call: TRBD1 (6 bases). This sequence originates from a male patient of 60 years or more with steroid-refractory graft-versus-host disease after an allogeneic stem cell transplant. T cells may partly derive from the graft donor. The CDR3 nucleotides read TGTGCCAGCATTCTTGGACAGTCTTATGGCTACACCTTC. Translating it yields CASILGQSYGYTF.